The 18 T cell receptor beta chains below come from one sample, sequenced in a study of regulatory T cells in long-lasting Graves disease. Arm-PCR of CDR3 regions and iRepertoire HTBI primers were the basis on which TCR beta libraries were built. Each CDR3 protein gets one entry after TCRdb re-called the multiplex PCR reads with MiXCR. There are 420,000 or so distinct CDR3 sequences in the sample; about 15% occur only once, and 23% lies in the top ten. As to time point: newly diagnosed GD, antithyroid drugs for less than 3 months. TCR sequences were obtained from RNA taken from PBMCs. Separately, the same data were catalogued under a study of T cells in Graves' hyperthyroidism and ophthalmopathy.

Source: peripheral blood mononuclear cells (PBMCs), taken at new diagnosis, from a patient treated with antithyroid drugs. These receptor sequences come from a woman in her late teens or twenties with Graves disease.

This clonotype has a count of ten or more. The rearrangement joins TRBV2 to TRBJ2-5, with D hard to call. With 7 bases removed from V and 7 bases from J, the gap between germline ends came to 10 bases. The CDR3 covers 11 residues. CDR1 is SNHLY, CDR2 FYNNEI, per germline. CDR3 DNA sequence: TGTGCCAGCACCCACCCTGGGACCCAGTACTTC. Translating gives CASTHPGTQYF.

For this clonotype: A read error may be the cause here, since a much bigger clone is one base away. The chain joins TRBV5-1 to TRBJ2-7; 12 bases map to TRBD2. Germline CDR1 SGHRS, CDR2 YFSETQ. The length of the CDR3 is 15 residues. The CDR3 region is CASSFLTSGSYEQNF. CDR3 sequence (DNA): TGCGCCAGCAGCTTCTTGACTAGCGGGAGCTACGAGCAGAACTTC.

CDR3 coding DNA: TGTGCCAGCAGCTTAGTAGGTGACTCGAACTACGAGCAGTACTTC. This codes for CASSLVGDSNYEQYF. The chain combines TRBV7-2 with TRBJ2-7; D gene ambiguous. The CDR3 runs to 15 residues. Trimming removed 1 base at V and 3 bases at J, with 13 bases between. CDR1 and CDR2 (germline): SGHTA, FQGNSA.

This clonotype has a handful of counts. The genes are TRBV20-1 and TRBJ2-7, with D tentatively TRBD1 (5 bases). The germline V gene has CDR1 DFQATT and CDR2 SNEGSKA (reference sequence). This CDR3 region has 16 residues. V lost 3 bases, J lost 3 bases, and 21 bases lay in between. The CDR3 nucleotides read TGCAGTGCTAGTTATCCAGGGCTGGCCCTGGGCTACGAGCAGTACTTC. As protein: CSASYPGLALGYEQYF.

The table lists this clonotype with many counts. The V gene is TRBV10-3, the J gene TRBJ2-7; D remains ambiguous. This CDR3 has 13 amino acids. Trimming pared 0 bases from V and 3 bases from J, leaving 6 bases between. From germline, CDR1 is ENHRY and CDR2 SYGVKD. DNA of the CDR3: TGTGCCATCAGTGAGTCGTACAGCTACGAGCAGTACTTC. Its translation is CAISESYSYEQYF.

V and J are TRBV7-3 and TRBJ1-5, with D maybe TRBD1 (5 bases). CDR1 is SGHTA, CDR2 FQGTGA, per germline. Trimming took off 4 bases at V and 5 bases at J, with 9 bases between the two ends. The CDR3 is 13 residues long. The CDR3 DNA follows: TGTGCCAGCAGCTCTCAGGGTGATCAGCCCCAGCATTTT. Protein product: CASSSQGDQPQHF. The full variable domain, its missing parts supplied by reference TRBV7-3 and TRBJ1-5, is GAGVSQTPSNKVTEKGKYVELRCDPISGHTALYWYRQSLGQGPEFLIYFQGTGAADDSGLPNDRFFAVRPEGSVSTLKIQRTERGDSAVYLCASSSQGDQPQHFGDGTRLSIL.

This chain links TRBV4-1 with TRBJ1-4; D not resolved. Germline loops: CDR1 MGHRA, CDR2 YSYEKL. V shed 3 bases and J shed 7 bases, with 6 bases lying between them. The CDR3 contains 12 residues. The CDR3 DNA sequence: TGCGCCAGCAGCCACCAAACTGAAAAACTGTTTTTT. Protein: CASSHQTEKLFF.

This clonotype was counted ten times or more. V and J are TRBV28 and TRBJ2-3; 7 bases map to TRBD1. This CDR3 has 14 residues. Trimming cost V 7 bases and J 0 bases; bases outside gene matches: 4. Germline V gene sequence: CDR1 MDHEN, CDR2 SYDVKM. CDR3 sequence reads: CASNRDSSTDTQYF. The CDR3 DNA sequence: TGTGCCAGCAACCGGGACAGTAGCACAGATACGCAGTATTTT.

This clonotype appeared a few times. This rearrangement joins TRBV28 to TRBJ2-7; TRBD2 aligns across 8 bases. The CDR3 sequence is 16 residues long. Germline lookup yields CDR1 MDHEN and CDR2 SYDVKM. Trimming removed 3 bases from V and 3 bases from J; junction bases left unmatched: 10. CDR3 loop: CASSLRSGGWDYEQYF. The DNA of the CDR3 is TGTGCCAGCAGTTTGAGAAGCGGGGGATGGGACTACGAGCAGTACTTC.

This clonotype was counted between two and nine times. V usage is TRBV4-3 and J usage is TRBJ2-7; no definite D call. Trimming cost V 0 bases and J 2 bases, with 11 bases left between them. In germline, CDR1 is LGHNA, CDR2 YSLEER. The length of the CDR3 is 15 residues. The DNA of the CDR3 is TGCGCCAGCAGCCAAGAAGTTCAGGAAGCCTACGAGCAGTACTTC. This codes for CASSQEVQEAYEQYF.

This clonotype was seen ten or more times. The genes are TRBV18 and TRBJ1-2; 10 nucleotides match TRBD1. CDR1 KGHSH and CDR2 LQKENI come from the germline V gene. The CDR3 is 14 residues long. The V gene end was trimmed by 6 bases and the J gene end by 3 bases; junction bases not matched to a gene: 4. CDR3: CASSEGQGDYGYTF. In DNA form, the CDR3 reads TGTGCCAGCTCGGAAGGACAGGGGGACTATGGCTACACCTTC.

This clonotype was seen ten or more times. The chain joins TRBV3-1 to TRBJ2-3; 8 nucleotides align to TRBD2. The DNA end favors TRBJ2-5, so the J call may be wrong. Germline CDR1 LGHDT, CDR2 YNNKEL (reference sequence). The length of the CDR3 is 15 residues. The CDR3 DNA follows: TGTGCCAGCAGCCAAGAACGGGAGGGCGGGGAGACCCAGTACTTC. Translating it yields CASSQEREGGETQYF.

The V gene is TRBV28, the J gene TRBJ1-4, with D unclear. Germline V CDR1 and CDR2: MDHEN, SYDVKM. This CDR3 spans 13 amino acids. Trimming shortened V by 2 bases and J by 10 bases, and 11 bases separated the two germline ends. The CDR3 DNA sequence: TGTGCCAGCAGTTTAGAAGGTCGGCGAAAACTGTTTTTT. Amino acid sequence: CASSLEGRRKLFF.

The table lists this clonotype with a few counts. This chain uses TRBV10-2 with TRBJ1-4, with D possibly TRBD1 on 6 matching bases. Between the trimmed V and J ends, which lost 7 bases and 0 bases, there was a span of 18 bases. This CDR3 contains 17 residues. Germline lookup yields CDR1 WSHSY and CDR2 SAAADI. CDR3 loop: CASTGVGRTATNEKLFF. In DNA form, the CDR3 reads TGCGCCAGCACTGGAGTAGGTCGGACAGCAACTAATGAAAAACTGTTTTTT.

Note on this clonotype: Given a much more abundant clone one base away, this may be a read error. The chain links TRBV10-3 to TRBJ2-1; the match to TRBD1 covers 10 bases. Per the germline V gene, CDR1 is ENHRY and CDR2 is SYGVKD. The junction had 3 bases not matched to a gene; V was cut back by 0 bases and J by 10 bases. The CDR3 consists of 14 residues. Here the CDR3 DNA reads TGTGCCATCAGTGAGTCGGGACAGGGGCACGAGCAGTTCTTC. It translates to CAISESGQGHEQFF.

This clonotype was seen at least ten times. This sequence joins TRBV7-2 and TRBJ2-1, with 12 bases identical to TRBD2. Germline assignment: CDR1 SGHTA and CDR2 FQGNSA. The length of the CDR3 is 20 residues. With 6 bases clipped from V and 0 bases from J, the junction kept 15 bases outside the gene matches. DNA of the CDR3: TGTGCCAGCAGAAAACCCCCGGCTAGCGGGAGGGGGAGCTCCTACAATGAGCAGTTCTTC. Encoded protein: CASRKPPASGRGSSYNEQFF.

The CDR3 protein is CASSSAPTSGNYNEQFF. CDR3 sequence (DNA): TGTGCCAGCAGTTCTGCCCCGACTAGCGGGAACTACAATGAGCAGTTCTTC. The chain employs TRBV12-3 or TRBV12-4 and TRBJ2-1; 11 bases line up with TRBD2. This CDR3 is built from 17 residues. J lost 3 bases, V lost 4 bases, and 8 bases had no gene match.

Of note for this clonotype: Since a far larger clone is one base different, this is likely a read error. The chain joins TRBV7-2 to TRBJ2-7; 7 nucleotides line up with TRBD1. The length of the CDR3 is 13 residues. Germline loops: CDR1 SGHTA, CDR2 FQGNSA. CDR3 nucleotides: TGTGCCGGCAGCTTAGACTCACAGGGGACAAGCAACTTC. This encodes CAGSLDSQGTSNF.